Sequencing of this T cell receptor (beta chain) was carried out in a study of T cells in Graves' hyperthyroidism and ophthalmopathy. Study-wide results and caveats: Most clonotypes that expanded in the thyroid above 0.001 also showed up in blood.

V shed 3 bases and J 4 bases; nucleotides not matched to a gene: 4. Germline CDR1 and CDR2: GTSNPN and SVGIG (reference sequence). The CDR3 spans 14 residues. Stable disease denoted Graves' hyperthyroidism without ophthalmopathy progression within 18 months. Disease duration under 2 months; hyperthyroidism patients were aged 18 to 65. The investigators amplified TCR beta CDR3 regions from RNA transcripts. The HTBI primer set drove a first-round RT-PCR of the TCR CDR3. TCRdb reprocessed the multiplex PCR reads with MiXCR, giving one entry per CDR3 protein. Here the sample spans around 500,000 distinct CDR3 sequences, roughly 14% being singletons. This clonotype occurred many times. Its antigen is as yet unknown.

The TCR originated in a woman aged 18-29 years with Graves' hyperthyroidism. This chain connects TRBV30 to TRBJ2-5; TRBD2 matches 11 bases. The sample comprised blood. CDR3 in DNA: TGTGCCTGGAGGCTAGCGGGAGGAAGAGAGACCCAGTACTTC. Residues: CAWRLAGGRETQYF.